This TCR beta chain came from a study of cytomegalovirus exposure and HLA in healthy donors. Comment on this clone: The junction does not match germline at one end; this may be a read error.

Per germline, CDR1 SEHNR and CDR2 FQNEAQ (reference sequence). CDR3 length: 17 residues. Amplification used 60 Vbeta primers and 13 Jbeta primers. The protocol was immunoSEQ multiplex PCR, while the TCRdb copy is restricted to in-frame clones and leaves out a portion. The sample includes 99,000 or so clones, about 83% of them seen just once. The V and J genes are TRBV7-9 and TRBJ2-1, with 8 bases identical to TRBD2. This receptor was obtained from a man aged 18 to 35 in good health and CMV-seronegative. Sequencing was done on a sample of PBMCs. The CDR3 region has the DNA TGTTCCAGCAGCTTCTCCGGGGGGGGACCCCGCGACAATGAGCAGTTCTTC. This sequence encodes CSSSFSGGGPRDNEQFF.